This TCR beta chain was sequenced in a study of blood T cell repertoires in COVID-19. Overall study context: The United States, Italy and Spain provided the acute and convalescent COVID-19 samples. The cDNA or gDNA used as material had been derived from T cells, B-cell-depleted T cells, or PBMCs.

As handled by the study authors: Estimation of nucleated cell counts was performed using reference gene primer amplification. Libraries were prepared by immunoSEQ multiplex PCR; TCRdb keeps only in-frame clonotypes and omits some of them. That table is the source of V, J and clone size, and D and trimming were worked out from the DNA. The table shows some 66,000 clones, with around 90% occurring only once. CDR3 size: 18 residues. The germline V and J ends were trimmed by 5 bases and 2 bases, with 24 bases remaining between them. Germline CDR1 and CDR2: SGHAT and FQNNGV. The receptor's source is a human donor in a cohort sampled during active COVID-19. The sample was peripheral blood. The V call is TRBV11-2, the J call TRBJ1-1, with D possibly matching TRBD1 (5 bases). CDR3 region: CASSGKGGGTESNTEAFF. CDR3 sequence (DNA): TGTGCCAGCAGCGGAAAGGGTGGGGGGACGGAGTCCAACACTGAAGCTTTCTTT.